A single sample is the source of the 14 T cell receptor beta chains below, sequenced in a study of cytotoxic CD8 clonotypes in ibrutinib-treated CLL. Using immunoSEQ multiplex PCR, the repertoire was profiled, and TCRdb retains in-frame clones only, with some absent. This sample carries over 95,000 clones, roughly 57% of them seen once, and the ten largest clones take about 40%. Sequenced here: PBMCs, sampled after 24 months of ibrutinib treatment. The receptors were sampled from a human donor with chronic lymphocytic leukemia.

V gene TRBV18 combines with J gene TRBJ2-3, with D perhaps TRBD2 (6 bases). CDR1 KGHSH and CDR2 LQKENI come from the germline V gene. This CDR3 contains 15 residues. V was shortened by 6 bases and J by 0 bases, with 13 bases between the two germline ends. The CDR3 sequence is CASSLTAGSTDTQYF. DNA of the CDR3: TGTGCCAGCTCCCTGACGGCGGGGAGCACAGATACGCAGTATTTT.

This clone was observed a handful of times. J is TRBJ2-2 and V is TRBV5-8; D remains unclear. Trimming took 0 bases from V and 6 from J, leaving 12 bases between them. The CDR3 spans 15 residues. Germline V gene lookup returns CDR1 SGHTS and CDR2 YDEGEE. CDR3 amino acids: CASSLALTGAGELFF. CDR3 sequence (DNA): TGTGCCAGCAGCTTGGCCCTGACTGGGGCCGGGGAGCTGTTTTTT.

This clone was seen a few times. The rearrangement uses TRBV5-6 and TRBJ2-2; tentative D call: TRBD1 (6 bases). CDR1 and CDR2 from the germline V gene are SGHDT and YYEEEE. Trimming took 5 bases from V and 1 from J, leaving 12 bases between them. The CDR3 consists of 15 residues. The CDR3 sequence: CASRLGQLNTGELFF. CDR3 DNA sequence: TGTGCCAGCAGACTCGGACAGCTGAACACCGGGGAGCTGTTTTTT.

V usage is TRBV6-4 and J usage is TRBJ2-1; D unclear. The V end lost 0 bases, the J end lost 4 bases, and 10 bases lay between the germline ends. Germline V lookup: CDR1 MRHNA, CDR2 SNTAGT. The CDR3 is 15 amino acids. The CDR3 nucleotides are TGTGCCAGCAGTGACTCCCCGGCCGGGTACAATGAGCAGTTCTTC. Encoded protein: CASSDSPAGYNEQFF.

This clone turned up a few times. This chain uses TRBV14 with TRBJ1-2; TRBD1 might be the D (5 bases). Germline lookup yields CDR1 SGHDN and CDR2 FVKESK. V lost 3 bases and J 5 bases, leaving 10 bases between the germline ends. The CDR3 sequence is 13 residues long. The CDR3, as DNA: TGTGCCAGCAGCCAGGCGGGGCGATATGGCTACACCTTC. Translating it yields CASSQAGRYGYTF. The full variable domain, with the rest looked up from reference TRBV14 and TRBJ1-2, is EAGVTQFPSHSVIEKGQTVTLRCDPISGHDNLYWYRRVMGKEIKFLLHFVKESKQDESGMPNNRFLAERTGGTYSTLKVQPAELEDSGVYFCASSQAGRYGYTFGSGTRLTVV.

The V call is TRBV11-3, the J call TRBJ2-5; 7 bases are a match to TRBD1. Germline V CDR1 and CDR2: SGHNT, YENEEA. This CDR3 has 14 amino acids. Trimming at V came to 5 bases and at J to 5 bases, leaving 8 bases not matched to a gene. The CDR3 loop is CASSPATGHETQYF. CDR3 sequence (DNA): TGTGCCAGCAGCCCCGCGACAGGGCACGAGACCCAGTACTTC.

The V and J genes are TRBV4-1 and TRBJ2-5; weak D call: TRBD1 (5 bases). CDR1 is MGHRA, CDR2 YSYEKL, per germline. V lost 3 bases and J 2 bases, leaving 10 bases between the germline ends. This CDR3 is built from 14 residues. The CDR3 bases are TGCGCCAGCAGCCACGGCCAGGGACAAGAGACCCAGTACTTC. Its translation: CASSHGQGQETQYF.

This chain uses TRBV7-9 with TRBJ2-5, with D unclear. Trimming cost V 5 bases and J 0 bases, with 7 bases left between them. Germline assignment: CDR1 SEHNR and CDR2 FQNEAQ (reference sequence). The CDR3 length is 13 residues. CDR3 sequence reads: CASSHTYQETQYF. As DNA, the CDR3 is TGTGCCAGCAGCCACACTTACCAAGAGACCCAGTACTTC.

This clone was observed once. This same CDR3 is encoded by further DNA sequences in the sample. CDR3 residues: CASSGGGNQPQHF. The CDR3 DNA is TGTGCCAGTTCAGGGGGCGGCAATCAGCCCCAGCATTTT. The J gene is TRBJ1-5, the V gene TRBV19, with 8 bases lining up with TRBD1. The V gene's germline CDR1 is LNHDA and CDR2 SQIVND (reference sequence). V trimming: 8 bases; J trimming: 2 bases; junction bases outside the gene matches: 2. The CDR3 covers 13 residues. Supplemented by reference TRBV19 and TRBJ1-5, the full variable domain reads DGGITQSPKYLFRKEGQNVTLSCEQNLNHDAMYWYRQDPGQGLRLIYYSQIVNDFQKGDIAEGYSVSREKKESFPLTVTSAQKNPTAFYLCASSGGGNQPQHFGDGTRLSIL.

V gene TRBV30 combines with J gene TRBJ1-2; the match to TRBD1 covers 8 bases. Germline V gene data show CDR1 as GTSNPN and CDR2 as SVGIG (reference sequence). Losses at the gene ends were 7 bases for V and 8 bases for J; bases not matched to a gene: 12. The CDR3 spans 13 residues. The DNA of the CDR3 is TGTGCCTTGACCCCCAGGGGGCTCTGGGGCTACACCTTC. Its protein product is CALTPRGLWGYTF.

The chain uses TRBV30 and TRBJ2-1; D gene unclear. CDR3 length: 11 residues. The germline gives CDR1 GTSNPN, CDR2 SVGIG (reference sequence). Trimming took off 0 bases at V and 7 bases at J, with 4 bases between the two ends. The CDR3 sequence is CAWSVRNEQFF. The CDR3, as DNA: TGTGCCTGGAGTGTAAGGAATGAGCAGTTCTTC.

This clone came up once. The CDR3 reads CASSRQGPNTDTQYF. The CDR3 DNA follows: TGTGCCAGCAGTCGACAGGGACCTAACACAGATACGCAGTATTTT. The V call is TRBV27, the J call TRBJ2-3; 7 nucleotides match TRBD1. Germline CDR1 reads MNHEY; CDR2 reads SMNVEV (reference sequence). V lost 5 bases and J lost 2; bases outside the gene matches: 7. The CDR3 runs to 15 residues.

V is TRBV25-1 and J is TRBJ2-4; the match to TRBD1 covers 7 bases. Germline V gene sequence: CDR1 MGHDK, CDR2 SYGVNS. V trimming: 6 bases; J trimming: 1 base; junction bases outside the gene matches: 9. The CDR3 loop spans 16 amino acids. CDR3 DNA: TGTGCCAGCAGCCACGGGGACAGAAGGGCCAAAAACATTCAGTACTTC. Translation gives CASSHGDRRAKNIQYF.

In this sample, this clone turned up a few times. The chain uses TRBV4-3 and TRBJ2-7; 7 bases are shared with TRBD1. J gave up 2 bases and V 6 bases, and 7 bases lay outside the gene matches. The CDR3 has 14 amino acids. In germline, CDR1 is LGHNA, CDR2 YSLEER. In DNA form, the CDR3 reads TGCGCCAGCAGAATGAGGGGACAGACCTACGAGCAGTACTTC. Its protein product is CASRMRGQTYEQYF.